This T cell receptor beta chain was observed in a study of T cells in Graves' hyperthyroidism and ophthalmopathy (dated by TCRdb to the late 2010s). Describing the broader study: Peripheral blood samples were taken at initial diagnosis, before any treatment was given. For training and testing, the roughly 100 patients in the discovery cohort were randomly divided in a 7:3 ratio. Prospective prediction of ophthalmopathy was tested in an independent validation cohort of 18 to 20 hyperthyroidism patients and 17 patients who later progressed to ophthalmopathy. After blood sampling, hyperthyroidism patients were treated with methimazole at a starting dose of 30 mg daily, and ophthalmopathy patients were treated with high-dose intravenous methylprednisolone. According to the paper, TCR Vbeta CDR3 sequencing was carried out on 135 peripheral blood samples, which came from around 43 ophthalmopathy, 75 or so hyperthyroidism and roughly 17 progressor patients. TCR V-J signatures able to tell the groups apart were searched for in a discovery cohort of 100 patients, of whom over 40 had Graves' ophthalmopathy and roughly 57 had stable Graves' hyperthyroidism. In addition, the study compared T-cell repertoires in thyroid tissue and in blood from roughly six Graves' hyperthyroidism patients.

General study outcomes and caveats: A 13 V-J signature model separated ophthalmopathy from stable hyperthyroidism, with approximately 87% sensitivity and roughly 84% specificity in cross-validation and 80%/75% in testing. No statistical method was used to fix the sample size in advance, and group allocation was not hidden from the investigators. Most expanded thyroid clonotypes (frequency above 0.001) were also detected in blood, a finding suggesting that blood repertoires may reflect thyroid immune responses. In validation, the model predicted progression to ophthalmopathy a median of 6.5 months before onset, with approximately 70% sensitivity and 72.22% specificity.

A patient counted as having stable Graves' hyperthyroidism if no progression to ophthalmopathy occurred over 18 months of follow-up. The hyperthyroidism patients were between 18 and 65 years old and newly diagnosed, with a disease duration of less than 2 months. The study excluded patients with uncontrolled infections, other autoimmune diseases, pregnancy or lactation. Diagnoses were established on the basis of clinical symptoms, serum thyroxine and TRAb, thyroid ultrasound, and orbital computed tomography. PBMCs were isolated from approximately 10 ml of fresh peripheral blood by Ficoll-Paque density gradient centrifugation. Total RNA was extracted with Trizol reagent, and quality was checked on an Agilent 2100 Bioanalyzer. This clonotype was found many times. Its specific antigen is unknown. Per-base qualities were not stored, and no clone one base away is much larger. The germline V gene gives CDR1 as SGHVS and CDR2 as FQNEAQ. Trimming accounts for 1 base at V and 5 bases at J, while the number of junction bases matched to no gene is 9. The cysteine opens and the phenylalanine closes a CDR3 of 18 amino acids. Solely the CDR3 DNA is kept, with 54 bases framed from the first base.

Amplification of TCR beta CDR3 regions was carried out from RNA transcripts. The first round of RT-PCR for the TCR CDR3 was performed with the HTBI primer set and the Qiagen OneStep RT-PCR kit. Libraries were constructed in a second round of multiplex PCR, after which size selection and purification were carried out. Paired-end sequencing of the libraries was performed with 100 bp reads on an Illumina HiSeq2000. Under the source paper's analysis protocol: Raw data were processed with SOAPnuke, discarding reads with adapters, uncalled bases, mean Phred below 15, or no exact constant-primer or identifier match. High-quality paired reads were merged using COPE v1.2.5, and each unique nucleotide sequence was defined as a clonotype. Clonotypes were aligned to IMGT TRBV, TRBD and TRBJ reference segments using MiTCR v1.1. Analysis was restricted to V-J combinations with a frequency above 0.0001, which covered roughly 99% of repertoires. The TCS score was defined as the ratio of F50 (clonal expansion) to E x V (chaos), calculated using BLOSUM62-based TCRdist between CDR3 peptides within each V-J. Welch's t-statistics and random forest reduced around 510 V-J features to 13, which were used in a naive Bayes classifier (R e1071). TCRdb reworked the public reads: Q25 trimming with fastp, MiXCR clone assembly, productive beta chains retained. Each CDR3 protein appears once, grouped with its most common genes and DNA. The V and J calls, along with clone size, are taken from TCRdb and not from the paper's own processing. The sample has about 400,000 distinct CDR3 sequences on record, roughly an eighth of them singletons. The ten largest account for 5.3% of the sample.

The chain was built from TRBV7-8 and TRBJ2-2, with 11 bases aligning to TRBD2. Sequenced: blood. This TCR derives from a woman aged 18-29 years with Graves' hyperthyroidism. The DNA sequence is TGTGCCAGCAGCTTAGGACTAGCGGGGCCTAGAGGAACCGGGGAGCTGTTTTTT. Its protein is CASSLGLAGPRGTGELFF.